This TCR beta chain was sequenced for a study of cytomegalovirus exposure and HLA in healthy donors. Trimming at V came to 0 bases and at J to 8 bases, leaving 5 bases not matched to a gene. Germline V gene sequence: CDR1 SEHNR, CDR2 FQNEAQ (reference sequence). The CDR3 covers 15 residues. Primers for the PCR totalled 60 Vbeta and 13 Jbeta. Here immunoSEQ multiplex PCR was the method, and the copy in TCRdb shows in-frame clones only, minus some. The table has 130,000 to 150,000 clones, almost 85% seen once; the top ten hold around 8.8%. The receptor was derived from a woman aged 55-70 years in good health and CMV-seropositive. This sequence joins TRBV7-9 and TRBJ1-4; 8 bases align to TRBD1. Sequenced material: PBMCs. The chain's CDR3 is CASSLATGGGEKLFF. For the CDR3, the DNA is TGTGCCAGCAGCTTAGCTACAGGGGGAGGCGAAAAACTGTTTTTT.